The clone carrying this T cell receptor (beta chain) came up once. The antigen is unknown. The data are from a study of siplizumab effects on memory and regulatory T cells. Germline V gene lookup returns CDR1 PRHDT and CDR2 FYEKMQ (reference sequence). Losses at the gene ends were 5 bases for V and 2 bases for J; bases not matched to a gene: 9. CDR3 length equals 15 residues. Whole-study findings and limits: Siplizumab led to significantly less abundant alloreactive sequences that could be traced back to unstimulated CD4+ memory cells. Naive T cells looked more diverse than memory cells and looked like major alloresponse contributors. The authors mapped only a minor fraction of alloreactive clones to unstimulated subsets.

Approximately 10^5 TCR templates were measured in each sample. Sequenced by immunoSEQ multiplex PCR; TCRdb stores in-frame clones only, minus some. The sample holds 94,000 or so clones; approximately 93% are singletons and the top ten take about 6.7%. The origin of this receptor is a human donor in good health. Sequencing was performed on CD8+ T cells sorted from blood. The chain is built from TRBV13 and TRBJ2-7; 7 nucleotides agree with TRBD1. The CDR3 sequence is CASSLSGQGAYEQYF. CDR3 coding DNA: TGTGCCAGCAGCCTCTCGGGGCAGGGGGCCTACGAGCAGTACTTC.